This entry lists 32 T cell receptor beta chains sequenced from one sample in a study of early stage breast cancer tumors. Using immunoSEQ multiplex PCR, the repertoire was profiled, and TCRdb retains in-frame clones only, with some absent. The sample has fewer than 70,000 clones, around 80% seen once; the top ten hold 4.7%. Sequencing input: blood. All receptors come from a person aged 40 to 49 with breast cancer.

The chain carries TRBV6-6 and TRBJ2-3, with 7 bases identical to TRBD2. Germline loops: CDR1 MNHNY, CDR2 SVGAGI (reference sequence). This CDR3 is built from 14 residues. The V segment lost 8 bases and the J segment 8 bases; nucleotides outside the gene matches: 13. Here the CDR3 DNA reads TGTGCCAGCCAAATTAGCGGGTCACAGGTTACGCAGTATTTT. Encoded protein: CASQISGSQVTQYF.

The gene calls are TRBV6-1 and TRBJ1-1; D uncertain. CDR1 and CDR2 from the germline V gene are MNHNS and SASEGT. The CDR3 length is 15 residues. The V and J ends lost 8 bases and 0 bases respectively, with 16 bases between them. CDR3 bases: TGTGCCAGCCCCCCTCCTGGGGTGATGAACACTGAAGCTTTCTTT. This encodes CASPPPGVMNTEAFF.

This clone was recorded only once. The chain carries TRBV6-5 and TRBJ2-7; D might be TRBD1 (5 bases). Germline V lookup: CDR1 MNHEY, CDR2 SVGAGI. CDR3 length: 16 amino acids. V was pared by 0 bases and J by 0 bases, with 12 bases between. As DNA, the CDR3 is TGTGCCAGCAGTTACTCTCCGACAGACAACTCCTACGAGCAGTACTTC. Amino acids: CASSYSPTDNSYEQYF.

V usage is TRBV27 and J usage is TRBJ2-7, with D perhaps TRBD1 (6 bases). V lost 2 bases to trimming and J lost 3 bases, with 8 bases between them. CDR3 length: 13 amino acids. Per germline, CDR1 MNHEY and CDR2 SMNVEV (reference sequence). CDR3 amino acids: CASSLGQHYEQYF. CDR3 DNA sequence: TGTGCCAGCAGTTTAGGACAGCACTACGAGCAGTACTTC.

V usage is TRBV13 and J usage is TRBJ1-5, with a tentative D call TRBD1 (6 bases). V was pared by 0 bases and J by 6 bases, with 12 bases between. This CDR3 spans 15 amino acids. Germline V CDR1 and CDR2: PRHDT, FYEKMQ (reference sequence). This CDR3 is CASSLGRGLIQPQHF. In DNA, the CDR3 is TGTGCCAGCAGCTTAGGCCGGGGGCTTATTCAGCCCCAGCATTTT.

For the CDR3, the DNA is TGTGCCAGCTCACCCAGGAGCCCTAATGAAAAACTGTTTTTT. It codes for CASSPRSPNEKLFF. The chain has TRBV18 and TRBJ1-4; unclear D gene. With 3 bases removed from V and 3 bases from J, the gap between germline ends came to 8 bases. The CDR3 contains 14 residues. The germline V gene has CDR1 KGHSH and CDR2 LQKENI.

The chain joins TRBV6-1 to TRBJ1-2; no clear D gene. The CDR3 runs 11 residues. Trimming removed 6 bases at V and 2 bases at J, with 4 bases between. Germline V lookup: CDR1 MNHNS, CDR2 SASEGT. As DNA, the CDR3 is TGTGCCAGCAGAATAAACTATGGCTACACCTTC. Residues: CASRINYGYTF.

The chain carries TRBV9 and TRBJ1-1; D is unresolved. Between the trimmed V and J ends, which lost 0 bases and 3 bases, there was a span of 6 bases. Germline lookup yields CDR1 SGDLS and CDR2 YYNGEE. The CDR3 loop spans 13 amino acids. The CDR3 protein is CASSVVGDTEAFF. The CDR3 DNA sequence: TGTGCCAGCAGCGTAGTCGGGGACACTGAAGCTTTCTTT.

The genes are TRBV19 and TRBJ2-2; maybe TRBD2 (6 bases). The germline gives CDR1 LNHDA, CDR2 SQIVND (reference sequence). The V end was cut by 6 bases, the J end by 7 bases, with 12 bases between. This CDR3 is 13 amino acids long. CDR3: CASRTMGLGELFF. Here the CDR3 DNA reads TGTGCCAGTAGGACTATGGGACTCGGGGAGCTGTTTTTT.

This chain joins TRBV6-6 and TRBJ1-2; TRBD1 agrees at 10 bases. Unmatched junction bases numbered 8, after V lost 5 bases and J lost 8 bases. The CDR3 runs 14 residues. Germline V gene lookup returns CDR1 MNHNY and CDR2 SVGAGI (reference sequence). CDR3 protein: CASSGGQGIRGYTF. The DNA of the CDR3 is TGTGCCAGCAGTGGGGGACAGGGGATTAGGGGCTACACCTTC.

The CDR3 region is CASSSGLAVGELFF. The CDR3 nucleotides are TGTGCCAGCAGTTCTGGACTAGCGGTCGGGGAGCTGTTTTTT. The chain carries TRBV28 and TRBJ2-2, with TRBD2 matching 10 bases. Germline V gene lookup returns CDR1 MDHEN and CDR2 SYDVKM. The CDR3 spans 14 residues. With V trimmed by 4 bases and J by 7 bases, 3 bases remained unmatched.

The chain carries TRBV7-2 and TRBJ2-7, with 11 bases lining up with TRBD2. The V and J ends lost 5 bases and 5 bases, in that order; junction bases with no gene match: 8. This CDR3 comprises 15 residues. Germline V gene data show CDR1 as SGHTA and CDR2 as FQGNSA. Written as DNA, the CDR3 is TGTGCCAGCAGCCATAGCGGGGGGGCGCTCGACGAGCAGTACTTC. Its translation is CASSHSGGALDEQYF.

V gene TRBV6-5 combines with J gene TRBJ2-3; D tentatively fits TRBD1 or TRBD2 (5 bases each). Germline-derived CDR1 and CDR2 are MNHEY and SVGAGI. The CDR3 totals 15 residues. V shed 3 bases and J shed 2 bases, with 12 bases lying between them. The CDR3: CASSYSGTITDTQYF. CDR3 in DNA: TGTGCCAGCAGTTATTCCGGGACCATCACAGATACGCAGTATTTT.

The chain recombines TRBV11-3 with TRBJ2-2; TRBD2 matches 9 bases. After removal of 5 bases from V and 7 bases from J, the junction contained 5 bases not matched to a gene. CDR1 is SGHNT, CDR2 YENEEA, per germline. The CDR3 consists of 14 residues. CDR3 in DNA: TGTGCCAGCAGCCTGGGACTAGCAGGCGGGGAGCTGTTTTTT. It is translated as CASSLGLAGGELFF.

The rearrangement uses TRBV7-9 and TRBJ2-7; 12 nucleotides line up with TRBD1. CDR3 length: 16 residues. The germline V gene has CDR1 SEHNR and CDR2 FQNEAQ (reference sequence). Trimming cost V 3 bases and J 1 base; bases outside gene matches: 4. DNA of the CDR3: TGTGCCAGCAGCTTCAGGGGACAGGGGGCTTCCTACGAGCAGTACTTC. It codes for CASSFRGQGASYEQYF.

This rearrangement joins TRBV28 to TRBJ2-1; the match to TRBD2 covers 13 bases. Per the germline V gene, CDR1 is MDHEN and CDR2 is SYDVKM. Trimming took 5 bases from V and 1 from J; bases not matched to a gene: 5. The CDR3 is 17 residues long. The CDR3 nucleotides are TGTGCCAGCAGTCGAGGGACTAGCGGGAATTCCTACAATGAGCAGTTCTTC. It codes for CASSRGTSGNSYNEQFF.

The chain carries TRBV19 and TRBJ2-7, with TRBD1 identical over 8 bases. This CDR3 comprises 14 residues. Germline-derived CDR1 and CDR2 are LNHDA and SQIVND (reference sequence). V lost 5 bases, J lost 2 bases, and 5 bases stayed unmatched. The CDR3 spells CASSDRGQAYEQYF. In nucleotides, the CDR3 is TGTGCCAGTAGTGACAGGGGCCAGGCCTACGAGCAGTACTTC.

The V call is TRBV5-5, the J call TRBJ1-3; D is perhaps TRBD1 (6 bases). V lost 3 bases, J lost 0 bases, and 10 bases lay in between. This CDR3 has 15 residues. Germline CDR1 is SGHKS and CDR2 is YYEKEE (reference sequence). CDR3 in amino acids: CASSSRGNSGNTIYF. The CDR3 coding sequence is TGTGCCAGCAGCTCCAGGGGTAACTCTGGAAACACCATATATTTT.

The chain employs TRBV19 and TRBJ1-5, with TRBD1 matching 7 bases. V lost 5 bases and J lost 6; bases outside the gene matches: 10. CDR1 is LNHDA, CDR2 SQIVND, per germline (reference sequence). The CDR3 runs 15 residues. The CDR3 here is CASSWETGTSQPQHF. CDR3 in DNA: TGTGCCAGTAGTTGGGAGACAGGGACGAGTCAGCCCCAGCATTTT.

This rearrangement joins TRBV10-3 to TRBJ2-1, with TRBD2 identical over 14 bases. Germline V gene sequence: CDR1 ENHRY, CDR2 SYGVKD. Losses at the gene ends were 0 bases for V and 4 bases for J; bases not matched to a gene: 14. The CDR3 is 21 amino acids. The CDR3 DNA sequence: TGTGCCATCAGTGAGTCGGGGACTAGCGGGAGAGATCCTGCCGTTTACAATGAGCAGTTCTTC. It specifies CAISESGTSGRDPAVYNEQFF.

This clone showed up just once. The V and J genes are TRBV5-6 and TRBJ1-1; D may be TRBD1 (5 bases). CDR3 length: 15 residues. Trimming pared 4 bases from V and 0 bases from J, leaving 13 bases between. Germline lookup yields CDR1 SGHDT and CDR2 YYEEEE. The CDR3 region is CASSERRVMNTEAFF. The CDR3 bases are TGTGCCAGCAGCGAACGCAGGGTTATGAACACTGAAGCTTTCTTT.

V and J are TRBV6-1 and TRBJ2-7; TRBD2 is a possible D gene (7 bases). The germline gives CDR1 MNHNS, CDR2 SASEGT. V was cut by 1 base and J by 6 bases, with 13 bases left in between. The CDR3 runs 14 residues. CDR3 sequence: CASSEVRGAGEQYF. The CDR3 DNA is TGTGCCAGCAGTGAAGTTCGGGGGGCGGGCGAGCAGTACTTC.

The V gene is TRBV18, the J gene TRBJ1-1; D remains ambiguous. Trimming pared 4 bases from V and 0 bases from J, leaving 15 bases between. Per the germline V gene, CDR1 is KGHSH and CDR2 is LQKENI. The CDR3 loop spans 16 amino acids. CDR3 in amino acids: CASSLSTTHMNTEAFF. The DNA of the CDR3 is TGTGCCAGCTCACTCTCGACGACACACATGAACACTGAAGCTTTCTTT.

Concerning this clone itself: One junction end disagrees with the germline gene, perhaps due to a read error. This rearrangement joins TRBV6-5 to TRBJ1-2, with D tentatively TRBD1 (5 bases). Per germline, CDR1 MNHEY and CDR2 SVGAGI. CDR3 size: 13 residues. CDR3 bases: TGTGTCAGCAGTTACTCGGGGGGTCAAGGCTACACCTTC. Protein: CVSSYSGGQGYTF.

Only one count was recorded for this clone. V gene TRBV7-6 combines with J gene TRBJ2-3; D not certain. Between the trimmed V and J ends, which lost 3 bases and 3 bases, there was a span of 10 bases. Germline V gene data show CDR1 as SGHVS and CDR2 as FNYEAQ. This CDR3 is 14 amino acids long. This CDR3 reads CASSFLGKTDTQYF. The CDR3 DNA follows: TGTGCCAGCAGCTTCTTAGGGAAGACAGATACGCAGTATTTT.

This clone has only a few counts. The rearrangement uses TRBV5-4 and TRBJ2-5, with D possibly TRBD2 on 5 matching bases. The germline CDR1 and CDR2 sequences are SGHNT and YYREEE (reference sequence). CDR3 length equals 13 residues. Between the trimmed V and J ends, which lost 5 bases and 4 bases, there was a span of 12 bases. This CDR3 is CASRGAVPETQYF. The CDR3 nucleotides are TGTGCCAGCAGGGGAGCCGTTCCAGAGACCCAGTACTTC.

V usage is TRBV7-3 and J usage is TRBJ2-1; TRBD2 agrees at 7 bases. V lost 2 bases, J lost 3 bases, and 4 bases stayed unmatched. The CDR3 is made up of 15 amino acids. Germline V gene data show CDR1 as SGHTA and CDR2 as FQGTGA. As DNA, the CDR3 is TGTGCCAGCAGCTTAGGCCTAGCGGACTACAATGAGCAGTTCTTC. Encoded protein: CASSLGLADYNEQFF. Together with reference TRBV7-3 and TRBJ2-1, the CDR3 gives the full variable domain: GAGVSQTPSNKVTEKGKYVELRCDPISGHTALYWYRQSLGQGPEFLIYFQGTGAADDSGLPNDRFFAVRPEGSVSTLKIQRTERGDSAVYLCASSLGLADYNEQFFGPGTRLTVL.

The chain combines TRBV27 with TRBJ1-5; maybe TRBD1 (6 bases). Germline loops: CDR1 MNHEY, CDR2 SMNVEV (reference sequence). Trimming took off 2 bases at V and 0 bases at J, with 11 bases between the two ends. The CDR3 spans 16 residues. This CDR3 reads CASSLRGAYSNQPQHF. The CDR3 DNA follows: TGTGCCAGCAGTTTAAGGGGGGCCTATAGCAATCAGCCCCAGCATTTT.

This clone was seen more than once but under ten times. This sequence joins TRBV5-1 and TRBJ2-7; 9 bases are shared with TRBD1. J was trimmed by 6 bases and V by 5 bases; bases with no gene match: 3. The CDR3 is 12 residues long. The germline gives CDR1 SGHRS, CDR2 YFSETQ. Here the CDR3 DNA reads TGCGCCAGCAGTACAGGGGGCGGCGAGCAGTACTTC. This encodes CASSTGGGEQYF. Together with reference TRBV5-1 and TRBJ2-7, the CDR3 gives the full variable domain: KAGVTQTPRYLIKTRGQQVTLSCSPISGHRSVSWYQQTPGQGLQFLFEYFSETQRNKGNFPGRFSGRQFSNSRSEMNVSTLELGDSALYLCASSTGGGEQYFGPGTRLTVT.

The V call is TRBV7-8, the J call TRBJ2-7; D possibly corresponds to TRBD2 (6 bases). Germline CDR1 SGHVS, CDR2 FQNEAQ. This CDR3 region has 14 residues. V was pared by 3 bases and J by 4 bases, with 13 bases between. The CDR3 spells CASSLVIAAYEQYF. CDR3 nucleotides: TGTGCCAGCAGCTTGGTGATAGCGGCATACGAGCAGTACTTC. Filled out from reference TRBV7-8 and TRBJ2-7, the complete variable domain reads GAGVSQSPRYKVAKRGQDVALRCDPISGHVSLFWYQQALGQGPEFLTYFQNEAQLDKSGLPSDRFFAERPEGSVSTLKIQRTQQEDSAVYLCASSLVIAAYEQYFGPGTRLTVT.

J is TRBJ2-5 and V is TRBV28; possibly TRBD1 for D (6 bases). The germline V gene encodes CDR1 MDHEN and CDR2 SYDVKM. The V and J ends lost 1 base and 5 bases respectively, with 11 bases between them. CDR3 length: 14 residues. In DNA, the CDR3 is TGTGCCAGCAGTTTATTAACACAGGGTGAGACCCAGTACTTC. Translation: CASSLLTQGETQYF.

The chain combines TRBV2 with TRBJ1-2, with D tentatively TRBD1 (6 bases). V dropped 5 bases and J dropped 4 bases, with 11 bases sitting between them. Germline V gene lookup returns CDR1 SNHLY and CDR2 FYNNEI. This CDR3 has 13 residues. This chain's CDR3 is CASSSRGPYGYTF. CDR3 nucleotide sequence: TGTGCCAGCAGTTCCAGGGGCCCCTATGGCTACACCTTC.